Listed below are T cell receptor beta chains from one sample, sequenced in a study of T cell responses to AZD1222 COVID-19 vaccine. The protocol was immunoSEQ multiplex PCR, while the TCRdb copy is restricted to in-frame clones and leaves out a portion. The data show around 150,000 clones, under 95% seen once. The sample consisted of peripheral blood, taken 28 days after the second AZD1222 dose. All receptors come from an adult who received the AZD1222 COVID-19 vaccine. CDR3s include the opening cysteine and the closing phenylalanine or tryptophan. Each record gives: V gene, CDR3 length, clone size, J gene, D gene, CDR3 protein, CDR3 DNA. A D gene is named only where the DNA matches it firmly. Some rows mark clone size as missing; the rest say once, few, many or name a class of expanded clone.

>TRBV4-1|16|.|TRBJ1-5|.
CASSQERGDSNQPQHF
TGCGCCAGCAGCCAAGAACGAGGAGATAGCAATCAGCCCCAGCATTTT
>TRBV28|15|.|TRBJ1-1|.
CASSEPTEMNTEAFF
TGTGCCAGCAGTGAGCCGACGGAGATGAACACTGAAGCTTTCTTT
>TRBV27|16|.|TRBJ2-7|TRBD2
CASSHQPGTSGRGQYF
TGTGCCAGCAGTCACCAGCCCGGGACTAGCGGGAGGGGGCAGTACTTC
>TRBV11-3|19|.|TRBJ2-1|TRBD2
CASSPSGTSGIGDYNEQFF
TGTGCCAGCAGCCCGTCCGGGACTAGCGGGATTGGAGACTACAATGAGCAGTTCTTC
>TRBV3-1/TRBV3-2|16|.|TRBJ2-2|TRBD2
CASSQDSGGRSGELFF
TGTGCCAGCAGCCAAGATTCTGGCGGGAGGTCCGGGGAGCTGTTTTTT
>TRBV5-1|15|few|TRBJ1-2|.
CASSFTGTTLNGYTF
TGCGCCAGCAGCTTTACCGGGACTACCCTGAATGGCTACACCTTC
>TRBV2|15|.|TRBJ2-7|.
CASEWQREYQYEQYF
TGTGCCAGCGAATGGCAACGGGAGTATCAGTACGAGCAGTACTTC
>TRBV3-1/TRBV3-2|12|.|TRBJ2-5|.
CASGTLGETQYF
TGTGCCAGCGGCACCCTGGGGGAGACCCAGTACTTC
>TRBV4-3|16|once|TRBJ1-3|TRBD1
CASSQDGDSSGNTIYF
TGCGCCAGCAGCCAAGATGGGGACAGCTCTGGAAACACCATATATTTT
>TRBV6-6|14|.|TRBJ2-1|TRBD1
CASKTGDTYNEQFF
TGTGCCAGCAAGACAGGGGATACCTACAATGAGCAGTTCTTC
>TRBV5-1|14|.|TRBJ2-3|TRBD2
CASSLVSAGGSQYF
TGCGCCAGCAGCTTGGTTTCAGCGGGAGGGTCGCAGTATTTT
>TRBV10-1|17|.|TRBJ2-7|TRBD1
CASSVTSRDRGSYEQYF
TGCGCCAGCAGTGTAACTTCCCGGGACAGGGGCTCTTACGAGCAGTACTTC
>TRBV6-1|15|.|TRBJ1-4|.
CASSEEARGHEKLFF
TGTGCCAGCAGTGAAGAGGCCCGAGGTCATGAAAAACTGTTTTTT
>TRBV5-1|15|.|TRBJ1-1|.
CASSLAPGVETEAFF
TGCGCCAGCAGCTTGGCTCCAGGGGTAGAAACTGAAGCTTTCTTT
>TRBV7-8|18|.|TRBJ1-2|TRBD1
CASSLERRGTDHNYGYTF
TGTGCCAGCAGCTTAGAGAGGAGGGGGACAGACCATAACTATGGCTACACCTTC
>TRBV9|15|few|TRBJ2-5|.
CASSVGGSQGETQYF
TGTGCCAGCAGCGTAGGGGGATCTCAGGGAGAGACCCAGTACTTC
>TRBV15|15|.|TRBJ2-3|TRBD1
CATSRGQGSTDTQYF
TGTGCCACCAGCAGGGGACAGGGGAGCACAGATACGCAGTATTTT
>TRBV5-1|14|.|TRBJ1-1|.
CASRQMERNTEAFF
TGCGCCAGCAGACAAATGGAGAGGAACACTGAAGCTTTCTTT
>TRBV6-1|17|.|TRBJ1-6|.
CASSDPDGTGPNSPLHF
TGTGCCAGCAGTGACCCGGACGGCACGGGCCCTAATTCACCCCTCCACTTT
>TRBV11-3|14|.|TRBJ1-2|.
CASSLGTVNYGYTF
TGTGCCAGCAGCTTAGGGACAGTTAACTATGGCTACACCTTC
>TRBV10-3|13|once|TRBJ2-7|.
CAISTGTAQEQYF
TGTGCCATCAGTACCGGGACTGCGCAAGAGCAGTACTTC
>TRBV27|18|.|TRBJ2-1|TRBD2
CASSLIGESLAGLNEQFF
TGTGCCAGCAGTTTGATAGGGGAGAGTCTAGCGGGACTCAATGAGCAGTTCTTC
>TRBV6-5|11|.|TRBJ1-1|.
CASRLNTEAFF
TGTGCCAGCAGGTTGAACACTGAAGCTTTCTTT
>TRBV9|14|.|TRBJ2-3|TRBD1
CASSARTGVDTQYF
TGTGCCAGCAGCGCCCGGACAGGGGTGGATACGCAGTATTTT
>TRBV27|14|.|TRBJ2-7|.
CASSLGYLSDEQYF
TGTGCCAGCAGTCTAGGGTATCTTTCCGACGAGCAGTACTTC
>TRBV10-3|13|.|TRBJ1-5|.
CAIGGEDRGPQHF
TGTGCCATCGGGGGGGAGGACCGTGGGCCCCAGCATTTT
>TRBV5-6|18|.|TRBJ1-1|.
CASSLILLVGRGATEAFF
TGTGCCAGCAGCTTGATTCTTCTGGTTGGACGGGGGGCCACTGAAGCTTTCTTT
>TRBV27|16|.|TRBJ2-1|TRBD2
CASSSPAGGFGNEQFF
TGTGCCAGCAGTTCCCCAGCGGGAGGATTTGGCAATGAGCAGTTCTTC
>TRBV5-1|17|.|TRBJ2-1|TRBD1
CASSPGTGVVAYNEQFF
TGCGCCAGCAGCCCGGGGACAGGGGTAGTTGCCTACAATGAGCAGTTCTTC
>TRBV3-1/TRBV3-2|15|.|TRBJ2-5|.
CADRKGTQYQETQYF
TGTGCCGACAGAAAGGGGACACAGTACCAAGAGACCCAGTACTTC
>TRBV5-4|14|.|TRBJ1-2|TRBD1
CASRRDRGHDGYTF
TGTGCCAGCAGAAGGGACAGGGGGCATGATGGCTACACCTTC
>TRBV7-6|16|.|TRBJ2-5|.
CASKMDYSADQETQYF
TGTGCCAGCAAAATGGACTATAGCGCCGACCAAGAGACCCAGTACTTC
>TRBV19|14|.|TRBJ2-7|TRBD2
CASRPAGALREQYF
TGTGCCAGTAGACCGGCGGGAGCCTTACGCGAGCAGTACTTC
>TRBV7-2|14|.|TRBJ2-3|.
CASSFTGYTDTQYF
TGTGCCAGCAGCTTCACAGGGTACACAGATACGCAGTATTTT
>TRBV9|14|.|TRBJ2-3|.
CASSSGLSTDTQYF
TGTGCCAGCAGTTCCGGACTGAGCACAGATACGCAGTATTTT
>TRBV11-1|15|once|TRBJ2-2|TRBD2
CASSLGLAYTGELFF
TGTGCCAGCAGCTTAGGACTAGCTTACACCGGGGAGCTGTTTTTT